A single T cell receptor (beta chain) is shown here with its context. Just one base apart from a much larger clone, this may be a read error. Using RNA transcripts as the source, TCR beta CDR3 regions were amplified. TCR CDR3 regions were first amplified by RT-PCR with HTBI primers. TCRdb ran MiXCR on the multiplex PCR reads and lists one entry per CDR3 protein. The profile covers 300,000 to 450,000 distinct CDR3 sequences, with about 17% appearing a single time and around a third taken by the ten largest. V lost 8 bases and J lost 6, with 13 bases in between. The germline gives CDR1 LNHDA, CDR2 SQIVND (reference sequence). The length of the CDR3 is 12 residues. The sample originates from a study of T cells in Graves' hyperthyroidism and ophthalmopathy.

This receptor was taken from a woman aged 25 to 39 with Graves' hyperthyroidism that later progressed to Graves' ophthalmopathy. Sequencing was performed on blood. The chain couples TRBV19 to TRBJ1-1; maybe TRBD1 (6 bases). The CDR3 DNA sequence: TGTGCCAGTCACAGGGAGTTGCCTGAAGCTTTCTTT. Translating it yields CASHRELPEAFF.